What follows is one T cell receptor (beta chain) and its context. The sample is drawn from a study of T cell changes during pregnancy in multiple sclerosis. Profiling relied on immunoSEQ multiplex PCR, and the TCRdb table lists in-frame clones only, not all of them. The table lists under 90,000 clones, about 90% of them singletons, with over 1.3% in the top ten. Germline CDR1 SEHNR, CDR2 FQNEAQ (reference sequence). Trimming shortened V by 5 bases and J by 5 bases, and 10 bases separated the two germline ends. The CDR3 has 12 amino acids. The chain couples TRBV7-9 to TRBJ2-7; tentatively, D is TRBD1 (6 bases). The specimen was peripheral blood, collected in the second trimester of pregnancy. This TCR came from a female donor in good health, enrolled as a control in a pregnancy study. The CDR3, as DNA: TGTGCCAGCAGCCTCCGGACAGACGAGCAGTACTTC. As protein: CASSLRTDEQYF.